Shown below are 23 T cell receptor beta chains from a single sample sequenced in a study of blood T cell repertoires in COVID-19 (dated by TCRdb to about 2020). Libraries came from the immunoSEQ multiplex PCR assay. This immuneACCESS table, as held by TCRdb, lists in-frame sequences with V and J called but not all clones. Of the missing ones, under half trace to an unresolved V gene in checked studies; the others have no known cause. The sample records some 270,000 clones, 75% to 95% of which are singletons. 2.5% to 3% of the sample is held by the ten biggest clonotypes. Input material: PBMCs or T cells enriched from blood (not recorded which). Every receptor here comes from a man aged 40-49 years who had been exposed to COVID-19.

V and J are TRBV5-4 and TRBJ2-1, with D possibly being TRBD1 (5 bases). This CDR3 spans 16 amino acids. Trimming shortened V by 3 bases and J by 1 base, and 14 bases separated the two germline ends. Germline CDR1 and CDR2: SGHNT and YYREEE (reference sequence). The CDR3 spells CASSSKTGPSYNEQFF. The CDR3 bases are TGTGCCAGCAGCTCCAAAACAGGCCCTTCCTACAATGAGCAGTTCTTC.

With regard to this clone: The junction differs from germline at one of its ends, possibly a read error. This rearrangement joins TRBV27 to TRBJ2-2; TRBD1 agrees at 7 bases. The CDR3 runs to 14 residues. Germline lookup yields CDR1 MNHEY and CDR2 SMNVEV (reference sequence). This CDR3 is CASSSLDPSGGLFF. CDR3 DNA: TGTGCCAGCAGTTCCTTGGATCCCTCAGGGGGGCTGTTTTTT.

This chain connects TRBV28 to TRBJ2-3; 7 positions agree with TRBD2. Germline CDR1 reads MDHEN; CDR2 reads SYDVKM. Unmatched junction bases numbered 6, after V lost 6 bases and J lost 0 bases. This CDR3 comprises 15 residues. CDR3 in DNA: TGTGCCAGCAGAACCCTAGCGGCTAGCACAGATACGCAGTATTTT. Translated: CASRTLAASTDTQYF.

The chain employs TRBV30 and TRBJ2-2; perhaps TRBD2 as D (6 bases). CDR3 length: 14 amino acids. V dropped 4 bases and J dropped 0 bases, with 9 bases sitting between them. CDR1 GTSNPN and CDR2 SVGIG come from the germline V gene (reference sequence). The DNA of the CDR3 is TGTGCCTGGATTAGCGGCTCGAACACCGGGGAGCTGTTTTTT. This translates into CAWISGSNTGELFF.

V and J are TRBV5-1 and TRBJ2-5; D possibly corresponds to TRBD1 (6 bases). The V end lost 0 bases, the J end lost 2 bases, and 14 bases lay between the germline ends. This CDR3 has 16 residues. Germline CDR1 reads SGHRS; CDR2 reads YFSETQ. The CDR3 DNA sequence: TGCGCCAGCAGCTTGGCCCCGACAGGAATACAAGAGACCCAGTACTTC. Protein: CASSLAPTGIQETQYF.

The DNA for the CDR3 is TGTGCCAGCAGCTTGGAACTAGCGGGAGGGTCCTACGAGCAGTACTTC. It codes for CASSLELAGGSYEQYF. This chain uses TRBV5-4 with TRBJ2-7, with 13 bases matching TRBD2. Germline V gives CDR1 SGHNT, CDR2 YYREEE (reference sequence). Trimming cost V 0 bases and J 1 base; bases outside gene matches: 1. This CDR3 has 16 residues. Full variable domain (missing parts from reference TRBV5-4 and TRBJ2-7): ETGVTQSPTHLIKTRGQQVTLRCSSQSGHNTVSWYQQALGQGPQFIFQYYREEENGRGNFPPRFSGLQFPNYSSELNVNALELDDSALYLCASSLELAGGSYEQYFGPGTRLTVT.

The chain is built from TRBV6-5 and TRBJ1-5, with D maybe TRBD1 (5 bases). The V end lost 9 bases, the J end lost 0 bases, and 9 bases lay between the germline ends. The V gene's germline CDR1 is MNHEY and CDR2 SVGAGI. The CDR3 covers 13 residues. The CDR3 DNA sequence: TGTGCCAGTAGACAGAATAGCAATCAGCCCCAGCATTTT. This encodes CASRQNSNQPQHF.

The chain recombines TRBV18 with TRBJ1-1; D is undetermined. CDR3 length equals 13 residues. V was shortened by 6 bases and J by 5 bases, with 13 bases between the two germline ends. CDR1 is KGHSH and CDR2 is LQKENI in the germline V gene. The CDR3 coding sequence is TGTGCCAGCTCCCCTCCCGAGGGAACTGAAGCTTTCTTT. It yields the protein CASSPPEGTEAFF.

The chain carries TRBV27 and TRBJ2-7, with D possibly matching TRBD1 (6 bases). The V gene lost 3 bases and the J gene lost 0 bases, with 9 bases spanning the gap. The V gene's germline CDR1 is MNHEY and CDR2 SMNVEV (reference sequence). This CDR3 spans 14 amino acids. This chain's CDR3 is CASSLDSGSYEQYF. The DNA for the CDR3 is TGTGCCAGCAGTTTGGACAGCGGCTCCTACGAGCAGTACTTC.

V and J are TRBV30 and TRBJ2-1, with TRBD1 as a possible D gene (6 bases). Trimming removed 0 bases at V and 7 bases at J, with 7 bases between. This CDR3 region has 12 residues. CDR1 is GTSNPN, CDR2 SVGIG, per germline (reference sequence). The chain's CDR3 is CAWSVTGNEQFF. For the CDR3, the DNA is TGTGCCTGGAGTGTAACAGGGAATGAGCAGTTCTTC.

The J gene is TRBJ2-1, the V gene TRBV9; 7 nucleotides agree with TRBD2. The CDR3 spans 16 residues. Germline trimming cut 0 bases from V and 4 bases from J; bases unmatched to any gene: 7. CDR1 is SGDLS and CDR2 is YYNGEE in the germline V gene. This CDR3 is CASSVDPSGNYNEQFF. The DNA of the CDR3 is TGTGCCAGCAGCGTAGACCCTAGCGGCAATTACAATGAGCAGTTCTTC. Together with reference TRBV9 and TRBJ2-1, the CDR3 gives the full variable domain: DSGVTQTPKHLITATGQRVTLRCSPRSGDLSVYWYQQSLDQGLQFLIQYYNGEERAKGNILERFSAQQFPDLHSELNLSSLELGDSALYFCASSVDPSGNYNEQFFGPGTRLTVL.

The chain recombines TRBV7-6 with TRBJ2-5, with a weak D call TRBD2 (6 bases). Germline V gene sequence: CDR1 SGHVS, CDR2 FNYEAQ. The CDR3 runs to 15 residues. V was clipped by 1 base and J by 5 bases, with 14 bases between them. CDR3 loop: CASSLGRGVGETQYF. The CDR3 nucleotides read TGTGCCAGCAGCTTAGGCCGCGGGGTGGGTGAGACCCAGTACTTC. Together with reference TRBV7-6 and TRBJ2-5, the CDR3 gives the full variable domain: GAGVSQSPRYKVTKRGQDVALRCDPISGHVSLYWYRQALGQGPEFLTYFNYEAQQDKSGLPNDRFSAERPEGSISTLTIQRTEQRDSAMYRCASSLGRGVGETQYFGPGTRLLVL.

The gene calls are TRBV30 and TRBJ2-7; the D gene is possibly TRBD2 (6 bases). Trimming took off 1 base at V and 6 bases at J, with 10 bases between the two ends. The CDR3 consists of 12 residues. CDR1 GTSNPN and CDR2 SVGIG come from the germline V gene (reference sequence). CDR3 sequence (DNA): TGTGCCTGGAGTGGGCTCGGGGGCGAGCAGTACTTC. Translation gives CAWSGLGGEQYF.

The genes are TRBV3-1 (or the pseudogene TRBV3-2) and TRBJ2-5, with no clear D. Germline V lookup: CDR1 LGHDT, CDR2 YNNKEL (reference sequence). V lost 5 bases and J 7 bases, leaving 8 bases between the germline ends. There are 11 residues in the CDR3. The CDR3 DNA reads TGTGCCAGCAGCACCTCAGGGACCCAGTACTTC. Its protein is CASSTSGTQYF.

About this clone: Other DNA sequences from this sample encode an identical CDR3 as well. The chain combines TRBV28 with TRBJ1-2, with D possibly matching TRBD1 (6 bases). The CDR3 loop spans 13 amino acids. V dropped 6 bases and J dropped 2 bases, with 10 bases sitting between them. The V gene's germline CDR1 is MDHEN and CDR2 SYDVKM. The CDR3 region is CASSRGQNYGYTF. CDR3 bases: TGTGCCAGCAGCCGGGGACAAAACTATGGCTACACCTTC.

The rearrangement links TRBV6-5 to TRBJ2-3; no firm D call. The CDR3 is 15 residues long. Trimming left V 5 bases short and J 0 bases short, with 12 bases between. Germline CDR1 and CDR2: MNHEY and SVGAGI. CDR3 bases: TGTGCCAGCAGTATTGATCGTACTAGCACAGATACGCAGTATTTT. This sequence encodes CASSIDRTSTDTQYF.

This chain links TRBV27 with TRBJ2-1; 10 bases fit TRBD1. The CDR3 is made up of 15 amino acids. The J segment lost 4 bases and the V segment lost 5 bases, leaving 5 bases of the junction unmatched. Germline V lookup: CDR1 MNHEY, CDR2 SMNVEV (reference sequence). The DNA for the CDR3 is TGTGCCAGCAGTCTGACAGGGGGCGCGTACAATGAGCAGTTCTTC. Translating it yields CASSLTGGAYNEQFF.

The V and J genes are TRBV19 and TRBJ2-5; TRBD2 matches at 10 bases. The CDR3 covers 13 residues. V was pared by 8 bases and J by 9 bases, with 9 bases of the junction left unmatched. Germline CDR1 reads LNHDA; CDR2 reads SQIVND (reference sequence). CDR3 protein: CASDIPGTSAQYF. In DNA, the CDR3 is TGTGCCAGTGACATACCCGGGACTAGCGCCCAGTACTTC.

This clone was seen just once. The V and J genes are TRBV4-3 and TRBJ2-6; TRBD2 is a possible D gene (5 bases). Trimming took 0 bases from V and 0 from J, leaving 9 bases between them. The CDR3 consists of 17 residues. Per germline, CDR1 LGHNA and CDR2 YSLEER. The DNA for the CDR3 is TGCGCCAGCAGCCAAGATCCGGGGAGCTCTGGGGCCAACGTCCTGACTTTC. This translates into CASSQDPGSSGANVLTF.

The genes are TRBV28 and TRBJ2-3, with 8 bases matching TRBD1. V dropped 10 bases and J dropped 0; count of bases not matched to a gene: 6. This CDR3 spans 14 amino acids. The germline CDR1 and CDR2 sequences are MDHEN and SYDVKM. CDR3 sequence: CATRDRRSTDTQYF. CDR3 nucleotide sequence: TGTGCCACCCGGGACAGGAGAAGCACAGATACGCAGTATTTT. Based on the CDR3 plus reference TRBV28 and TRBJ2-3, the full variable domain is DVKVTQSSRYLVKRTGEKVFLECVQDMDHENMFWYRQDPGLGLRLIYFSYDVKMKEKGDIPEGYSVSREKKERFSLILESASTNQTSMYLCATRDRRSTDTQYFGPGTRLTVL.

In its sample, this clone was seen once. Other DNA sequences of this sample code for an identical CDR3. The CDR3 spells CASSLEQGTDTQYF. DNA of the CDR3: TGTGCCAGCAGTTTAGAGCAGGGGACAGATACGCAGTATTTT. The chain is built from TRBV28 and TRBJ2-3; possible D gene TRBD1, 6 bases. V lost 2 bases, J lost 3 bases, and 9 bases lay in between. Germline CDR1 and CDR2: MDHEN and SYDVKM. The CDR3 length is 14 residues.

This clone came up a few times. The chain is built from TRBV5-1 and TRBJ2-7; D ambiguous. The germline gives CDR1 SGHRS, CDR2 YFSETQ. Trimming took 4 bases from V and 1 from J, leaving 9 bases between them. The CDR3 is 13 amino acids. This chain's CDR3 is CASSPEASYEQYF. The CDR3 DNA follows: TGCGCCAGCAGCCCAGAAGCGTCCTACGAGCAGTACTTC.

CDR3 residues: CASSPKTGVVGNTIYF. The DNA of the CDR3 is TGTGCCAGTAGTCCCAAAACAGGGGTTGTTGGAAACACCATATATTTT. The rearrangement links TRBV19 to TRBJ1-3; 7 nucleotides line up with TRBD1. Germline loops: CDR1 LNHDA, CDR2 SQIVND (reference sequence). The CDR3 is 16 amino acids. V gave up 5 bases and J gave up 3 bases; unmatched junction bases: 10.